This T cell receptor beta chain was identified in a study of T cells in women clearing cervical HPV infection. Details on this clone: The CDR3 extends 3 residues past the end of the read, so its final part is completed from the germline J gene.

TCRdb's copy holds only in-frame clones and misses some; the assay was immunoSEQ multiplex PCR. This table lists tens of thousands of clones. Germline values: CDR1 ENHRY, CDR2 SYGVKD. The CDR3 sequence is 15 residues long. After removal of 4 bases from V and 5 bases from J, the junction contained 9 bases not matched to a gene. Sequenced input: blood buffy coat. The source is a woman between 18 and 69 years old with a cervical HPV16 infection that either progressed to CIN3+ or cleared (not recorded which). The chain joins TRBV10-3 to TRBJ2-3, with TRBD1 matching over 7 bases. The CDR3 protein is CAISGSQGSVDTQYF. The CDR3 bases that were read are TGTGCCATCAGTGGCTCACAGGGGAGCGTAGATACG.